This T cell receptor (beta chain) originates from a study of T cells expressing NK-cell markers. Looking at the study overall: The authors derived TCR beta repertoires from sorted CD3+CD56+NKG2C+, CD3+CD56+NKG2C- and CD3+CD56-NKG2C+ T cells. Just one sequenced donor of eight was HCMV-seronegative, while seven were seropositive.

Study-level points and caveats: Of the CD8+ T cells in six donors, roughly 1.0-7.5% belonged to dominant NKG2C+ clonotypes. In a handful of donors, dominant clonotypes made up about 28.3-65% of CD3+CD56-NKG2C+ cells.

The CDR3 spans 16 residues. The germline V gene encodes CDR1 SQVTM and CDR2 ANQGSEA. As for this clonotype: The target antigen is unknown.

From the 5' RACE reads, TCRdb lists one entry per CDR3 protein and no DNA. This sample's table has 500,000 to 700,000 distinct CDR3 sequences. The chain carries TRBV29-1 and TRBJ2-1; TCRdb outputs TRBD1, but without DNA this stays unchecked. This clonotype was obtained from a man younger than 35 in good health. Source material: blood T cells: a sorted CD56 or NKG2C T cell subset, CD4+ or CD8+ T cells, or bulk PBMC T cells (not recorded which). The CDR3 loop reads CSVENPTGASYNEQFF.